This T cell receptor (beta chain) was sequenced in a study of T cell responses to AZD1222 COVID-19 vaccine. Second-dose intervals of approximately 4 or approximately 12 weeks were pooled. The CDR3 spans 16 residues. Germline trimming cut 4 bases from V and 0 bases from J; bases unmatched to any gene: 7. Germline-derived CDR1 and CDR2 are SGHRS and YFSETQ. Assay: immunoSEQ multiplex PCR; the TCRdb copy retains only in-frame clones and omits some. The sample lists around 78,000 clones; 75% to 90% were seen once. Of note for this clone: Antigen specificity is unknown.

Study findings and constraints: The reported proportion of spike-specific TCRs targeting unmutated variant regions was nearly half. After the peak T cell response, and only then, were repertoires sampled.

This receptor was identified in an adult who received the AZD1222 COVID-19 vaccine. Here the sequenced sample was peripheral blood, taken 28 days after the second AZD1222 dose. V and J are TRBV5-1 and TRBJ2-1; the match to TRBD1 covers 7 bases. CDR3 nucleotides: TGCGCCAGCAGCGCCAACCGGGACAGCTCCTACAATGAGCAGTTCTTC. It yields the protein CASSANRDSSYNEQFF.